What follows are 26 T cell receptor beta chains derived from one specimen sequenced in a study of T cell changes during pregnancy in multiple sclerosis. The method was immunoSEQ multiplex PCR; TCRdb's version includes in-frame clones alone and lacks a portion of them. The data hold tens of thousands of clones, with over 80% observed a single time. Sample: CD8+ T cells from peripheral blood mononuclear cells, taken in the third trimester of pregnancy. The receptors come from a female donor with multiple sclerosis, enrolled in a pregnancy study.

This clone has just one count. The chain uses TRBV5-4 and TRBJ2-2; D uncertain. V dropped 0 bases and J dropped 6 bases, with 15 bases sitting between them. The length of the CDR3 is 16 residues. Germline V lookup: CDR1 SGHNT, CDR2 YYREEE (reference sequence). In DNA form, the CDR3 reads TGTGCCAGCAGCTTGGCAGGCCTAACCGACGCCGGGGAGCTGTTTTTT. This encodes CASSLAGLTDAGELFF.

The V call is TRBV27, the J call TRBJ1-1, with TRBD1 matching 8 bases. CDR3 length: 16 residues. Germline CDR1 and CDR2: MNHEY and SMNVEV (reference sequence). V lost 8 bases and J lost 0; bases outside the gene matches: 11. As DNA, the CDR3 is TGTGCCAGCGGGCTTCAGGCAGGGGGCATGAACACTGAAGCTTTCTTT. Translated: CASGLQAGGMNTEAFF.

The chain employs TRBV6-5 and TRBJ1-1; D perhaps matches TRBD1 (6 bases). The CDR3 totals 14 residues. V gave up 2 bases and J gave up 4 bases, with 11 bases separating them. Germline CDR1 reads MNHEY; CDR2 reads SVGAGI. The CDR3 here is CASSYPGGGTEAFF. The DNA of the CDR3 is TGTGCCAGCAGTTACCCGGGGGGCGGCACTGAAGCTTTCTTT.

The rearrangement uses TRBV6-5 and TRBJ2-5; 7 positions agree with TRBD2. Trimming removed 2 bases from V and 5 bases from J; junction bases left unmatched: 5. This CDR3 spans 14 amino acids. CDR1 MNHEY and CDR2 SVGAGI come from the germline V gene. CDR3 loop: CASSYVGGEETQYF. The CDR3 DNA follows: TGTGCCAGCAGTTACGTGGGGGGGGAGGAGACCCAGTACTTC.

The genes are TRBV7-9 and TRBJ1-4; no definite D call. Germline CDR1 and CDR2: SEHNR and FQNEAQ (reference sequence). Between the trimmed V and J ends, which lost 3 bases and 8 bases, there was a span of 10 bases. CDR3 length equals 13 residues. CDR3 sequence reads: CASSLSDTEKLFF. The CDR3 region has the DNA TGTGCCAGCAGCTTGAGCGATACGGAAAAACTGTTTTTT.

The chain couples TRBV11-2 to TRBJ2-3; TRBD2 agrees at 13 bases. The V gene's germline CDR1 is SGHAT and CDR2 FQNNGV. V dropped 5 bases and J dropped 4; count of bases not matched to a gene: 3. The CDR3 has 15 residues. CDR3 in DNA: TGTGCCAGCAGCCCTGGACTAGCGGGAGCAGATACGCAGTATTTT. Translating gives CASSPGLAGADTQYF.

The rearrangement uses TRBV7-6 and TRBJ2-1; D is ambiguous. Germline V gene data show CDR1 as SGHVS and CDR2 as FNYEAQ. The CDR3 loop spans 16 amino acids. Trimming pared 2 bases from V and 5 bases from J, leaving 16 bases between. The CDR3 here is CASSLNPLLPNNEQFF. CDR3 nucleotide sequence: TGTGCCAGCAGCTTAAATCCACTACTACCCAACAATGAGCAGTTCTTC.

The genes are TRBV29-1 and TRBJ2-1; 7 positions agree with TRBD1. Trimming took 6 bases from V and 2 from J; bases not matched to a gene: 7. The CDR3 has 14 residues. Germline V gene sequence: CDR1 SQVTM, CDR2 ANQGSEA. Here the CDR3 reads CSVRQGATYNEQFF. The CDR3 DNA sequence: TGCAGCGTCAGACAGGGTGCGACCTACAATGAGCAGTTCTTC.

The V call is TRBV11-2, the J call TRBJ1-4; D is possibly TRBD1 (5 bases). Trimming removed 5 bases from V and 8 bases from J, with 21 bases in between. The CDR3 has 16 residues. CDR1 and CDR2 from the germline V gene are SGHAT and FQNNGV. For the CDR3, the DNA is TGTGCCAGCAGCACGCAACCGGGACTCGCGGAAGAAAAACTGTTTTTT. Its protein product is CASSTQPGLAEEKLFF. Drawing the rest from reference TRBV11-2 and TRBJ1-4, the complete variable domain is EAGVAQSPRYKIIEKRQSVAFWCNPISGHATLYWYQQILGQGPKLLIQFQNNGVVDDSQLPKDRFSAERLKGVDSTLKIQPAKLEDSAVYLCASSTQPGLAEEKLFFGSGTQLSVL.

The rearrangement uses TRBV4-1 and TRBJ2-5, with 7 bases that match TRBD2. The V gene's germline CDR1 is MGHRA and CDR2 YSYEKL. The CDR3 contains 16 residues. The J segment lost 1 base and the V segment lost 2 bases, leaving 7 bases of the junction unmatched. The CDR3 DNA reads TGCGCCAGCAGCCAAAGTTGGCTAGCGGCCCAAGAGACCCAGTACTTC. Translation: CASSQSWLAAQETQYF.

The gene calls are TRBV27 and TRBJ2-7; 7 positions match TRBD1. From germline, CDR1 is MNHEY and CDR2 SMNVEV (reference sequence). This CDR3 is 14 amino acids long. The trim removed 6 bases at V and 0 bases at J, leaving 5 bases unmatched. For the CDR3, the DNA is TGTGCCAGCAGCTACAGGGGCGCCTCCTACGAGCAGTACTTC. Translated: CASSYRGASYEQYF.

The chain recombines TRBV2 with TRBJ2-7; the D gene is possibly TRBD2 (6 bases). V dropped 1 base and J dropped 3 bases, with 13 bases sitting between them. Looked up from germline, CDR1 is SNHLY and CDR2 is FYNNEI. This CDR3 region has 15 residues. Here the CDR3 reads CASSEGGGTYYEQYF. CDR3 nucleotide sequence: TGTGCCAGCAGTGAAGGTGGAGGGACCTACTACGAGCAGTACTTC.

This chain joins TRBV6-4 and TRBJ1-2, with TRBD1 as a possible D gene (6 bases). Germline V gene lookup returns CDR1 MRHNA and CDR2 SNTAGT. The CDR3 runs 14 residues. Trimming cost V 2 bases and J 2 bases, with 9 bases left between them. DNA of the CDR3: TGTGCCAGCAGTGACGGGACACTCAACTATGGCTACACCTTC. It yields the protein CASSDGTLNYGYTF.

The rearrangement joins TRBV5-1 to TRBJ2-1; TRBD1 matches 7 bases. CDR1 and CDR2 (germline): SGHRS, YFSETQ. CDR3 length equals 15 residues. V dropped 4 bases and J dropped 6; count of bases not matched to a gene: 10. CDR3 sequence: CASSHRDSSVNEQFF. The CDR3 DNA reads TGCGCCAGCAGCCATCGGGACAGCTCGGTCAATGAGCAGTTCTTC.

The chain has TRBV7-8 and TRBJ1-5; maybe TRBD1 (5 bases). The CDR3 loop spans 16 amino acids. Trimming removed 5 bases from V and 2 bases from J, with 16 bases in between. The germline V gene has CDR1 SGHVS and CDR2 FQNEAQ. This chain's CDR3 is CASSPTIPGGNQPQHF. CDR3 coding DNA: TGTGCCAGCAGCCCCACCATCCCGGGGGGCAATCAGCCCCAGCATTTT.

The chain combines TRBV2 with TRBJ1-1, with a tentative D call TRBD1 (5 bases). V lost 8 bases, J lost 1 base, and 20 bases lay in between. Germline-derived CDR1 and CDR2 are SNHLY and FYNNEI. This CDR3 is 16 amino acids long. In nucleotides, the CDR3 is TGTGCCAGCCCCGGGGGGAGACGGGGAGAGAACACTGAAGCTTTCTTT. Amino acids: CASPGGRRGENTEAFF. Variable domain in full (rest from reference TRBV2 and TRBJ1-1): EPEVTQTPSHQVTQMGQEVILRCVPISNHLYFYWYRQILGQKVEFLVSFYNNEISEKSEIFDDQFSVERPDGSNFTLKIRSTKLEDSAMYFCASPGGRRGENTEAFFGQGTRLTVV.

This chain uses TRBV9 with TRBJ1-1; D remains unclear. The CDR3 runs to 15 residues. V was clipped by 0 bases and J by 3 bases, with 12 bases between them. Per germline, CDR1 SGDLS and CDR2 YYNGEE. The CDR3, as DNA: TGTGCCAGCAGCGTAGAACCAGGCAGCTACACTGAAGCTTTCTTT. Residues: CASSVEPGSYTEAFF.

The gene calls are TRBV27 and TRBJ1-2; D is uncertain. Trimming removed 0 bases from V and 2 bases from J, with 13 bases in between. Germline assignment: CDR1 MNHEY and CDR2 SMNVEV (reference sequence). The CDR3 has 16 residues. CDR3 in amino acids: CASSLSRGNPNYGYTF. The DNA of the CDR3 is TGTGCCAGCAGTTTATCGCGCGGGAACCCAAACTATGGCTACACCTTC.

This chain joins TRBV13 and TRBJ2-5, with TRBD2 identical over 14 bases. The CDR3 loop spans 16 amino acids. The V and J ends lost 3 bases and 5 bases, in that order; junction bases with no gene match: 5. Germline CDR1 PRHDT, CDR2 FYEKMQ (reference sequence). The CDR3: CASSLGLAGEGETQYF. The CDR3 region has the DNA TGTGCCAGCAGCTTGGGACTAGCGGGAGAGGGGGAGACCCAGTACTTC.

The chain uses TRBV7-3 and TRBJ2-2; the D is unclear. The CDR3 totals 12 residues. Germline CDR1 and CDR2: SGHTA and FQGTGA. V was clipped by 4 bases and J by 3 bases, with 3 bases between them. CDR3 DNA sequence: TGTGCCAGCAGCTCCTACACCGGGGAGCTGTTTTTT. It translates to CASSSYTGELFF.

V and J are TRBV5-5 and TRBJ1-1, with D perhaps matching TRBD1 (6 bases). This CDR3 contains 15 residues. Germline V gene sequence: CDR1 SGHKS, CDR2 YYEKEE (reference sequence). Trimming took 0 bases from V and 1 from J, leaving 10 bases between them. Here the CDR3 reads CASSLDQGPNTEAFF. In nucleotides, the CDR3 is TGTGCCAGCAGCTTGGATCAGGGGCCGAACACTGAAGCTTTCTTT.

This chain links TRBV5-1 with TRBJ1-1, with no clear D. The ends were cut back, 2 bases at V and 1 base at J, with 3 bases in the middle. The CDR3 covers 12 residues. Germline CDR1 SGHRS, CDR2 YFSETQ. The CDR3 sequence: CASSLQNTEAFF. In DNA, the CDR3 is TGCGCCAGCAGCTTACAGAACACTGAAGCTTTCTTT.

The chain has TRBV27 and TRBJ2-7, with D unresolved. Germline V lookup: CDR1 MNHEY, CDR2 SMNVEV (reference sequence). V gave up 7 bases and J gave up 0 bases, with 10 bases separating them. The length of the CDR3 is 13 residues. The CDR3 is CASKSTSSYEQYF. CDR3 nucleotides: TGTGCCAGCAAGAGTACCTCCTCCTACGAGCAGTACTTC.

This rearrangement joins TRBV7-4 to TRBJ1-5; perhaps TRBD1 as D (5 bases). This CDR3 spans 16 amino acids. V lost 5 bases to trimming and J lost 0 bases, with 14 bases between them. Germline values: CDR1 SGHVT, CDR2 SQSDAQ. The CDR3 sequence is CASSLAGQDSNQPQHF. CDR3 coding DNA: TGTGCCAGCAGCCTCGCGGGGCAGGATAGCAATCAGCCCCAGCATTTT.

The chain has TRBV10-3 and TRBJ2-3, with no clear D. Germline V gene sequence: CDR1 ENHRY, CDR2 SYGVKD. This CDR3 is built from 12 residues. V was shortened by 10 bases and J by 7 bases, with 15 bases between the two germline ends. The CDR3 sequence is CATLGQANTQYF. The CDR3 DNA sequence: TGTGCCACCCTTGGGCAGGCTAATACGCAGTATTTT.

This clone was seen a single time. The chain employs TRBV27 and TRBJ2-1; 10 bases map to TRBD2. Trimming cost V 6 bases and J 7 bases; bases outside gene matches: 6. The CDR3 length is 14 residues. CDR1 is MNHEY, CDR2 SMNVEV, per germline (reference sequence). In DNA form, the CDR3 reads TGTGCCAGCAGCTCCATACTAGCGGGAAATGAGCAGTTCTTC. Translation gives CASSSILAGNEQFF.